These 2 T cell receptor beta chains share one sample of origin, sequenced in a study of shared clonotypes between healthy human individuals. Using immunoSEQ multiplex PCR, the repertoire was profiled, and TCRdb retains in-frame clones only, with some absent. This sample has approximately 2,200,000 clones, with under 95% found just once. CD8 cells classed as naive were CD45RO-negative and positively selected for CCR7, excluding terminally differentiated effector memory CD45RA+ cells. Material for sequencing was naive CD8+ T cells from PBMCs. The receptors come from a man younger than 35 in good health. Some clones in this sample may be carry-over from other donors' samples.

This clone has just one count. CDR3: CASSLNRAATYNEQFF. CDR3 sequence (DNA): TGTGCCAGCAGCTTAAATCGAGCGGCCACCTACAATGAGCAGTTCTTC. The J gene is TRBJ2-1, the V gene TRBV11-2; maybe TRBD2 (5 bases). The ends were cut back, 2 bases at V and 2 bases at J, with 13 bases in the middle. Germline values: CDR1 SGHAT, CDR2 FQNNGV. This CDR3 comprises 16 residues.

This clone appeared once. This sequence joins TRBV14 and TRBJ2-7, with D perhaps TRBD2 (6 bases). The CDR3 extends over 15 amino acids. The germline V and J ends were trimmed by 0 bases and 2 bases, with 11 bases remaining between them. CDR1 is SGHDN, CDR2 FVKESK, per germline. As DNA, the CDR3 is TGTGCCAGCAGCCAAGACTGGAGGGCCCCCTACGAGCAGTACTTC. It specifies CASSQDWRAPYEQYF.